This TCR beta chain was sequenced for a study of CD8 T cells in Susac syndrome. Random hexamers were used to reverse transcribe 0.5 to 1 ug of RNA. TCRdb recomputed calls from the immunoSEQ multiplex PCR reads with MiXCR, one row per CDR3 protein. The profile shows roughly 120,000 distinct CDR3 sequences, roughly 94% of them singletons. Germline V gives CDR1 MNHNY, CDR2 SVGAGI (reference sequence). Unmatched junction bases numbered 6, after V lost 6 bases and J lost 8 bases. The CDR3 covers 12 residues. V gene TRBV6-6 combines with J gene TRBJ1-2; 7 positions agree with TRBD1. The TCR originated in a human donor with multiple sclerosis. Sequenced: CD4+ T cells from PBMCs. CDR3 sequence: CASRTWDSGYTF. In DNA, the CDR3 is TGTGCCAGCAGGACTTGGGACAGCGGCTACACCTTC.